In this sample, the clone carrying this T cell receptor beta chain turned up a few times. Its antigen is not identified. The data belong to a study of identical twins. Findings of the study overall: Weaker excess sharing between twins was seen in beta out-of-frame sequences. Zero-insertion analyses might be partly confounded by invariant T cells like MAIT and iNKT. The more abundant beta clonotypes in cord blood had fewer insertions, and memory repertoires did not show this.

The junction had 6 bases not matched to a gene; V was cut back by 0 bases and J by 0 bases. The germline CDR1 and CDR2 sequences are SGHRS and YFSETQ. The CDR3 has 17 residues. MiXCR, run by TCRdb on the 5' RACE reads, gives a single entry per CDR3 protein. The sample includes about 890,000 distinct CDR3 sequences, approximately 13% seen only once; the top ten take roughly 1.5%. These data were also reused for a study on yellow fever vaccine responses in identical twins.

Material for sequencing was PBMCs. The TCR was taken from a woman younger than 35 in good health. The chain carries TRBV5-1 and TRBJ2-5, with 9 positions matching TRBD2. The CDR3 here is CASSLAYAGGHQETQYF. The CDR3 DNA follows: TGCGCCAGCAGCTTGGCGTACGCGGGAGGGCACCAAGAGACCCAGTACTTC.